This section outlines one TCR beta chain sequence together with its context. Researchers prepared the TCRbeta library using unique molecular identifiers, the study reports. One entry per CDR3 protein, called by TCRdb with MiXCR from the PCR reads. Among around 370,000 distinct CDR3 sequences listed, under 13% were seen once. This sample is drawn from a study of T-cell reconstitution after alpha-beta-depleted transplantation in children. V gave up 2 bases and J gave up 9 bases; unmatched junction bases: 11. The V gene's germline CDR1 is SEHNR and CDR2 FQNEAQ (reference sequence). This CDR3 is built from 16 residues.

The starting material was PBMCs from the stem cell graft donor, obtained from the stem cell graft. The clonotype comes from a human donor who donated a stem cell graft to a child with acute lymphoblastic leukemia. The chain couples TRBV7-9 to TRBJ2-1; 9 nucleotides line up with TRBD2. The CDR3 loop reads CASSLLVLAGNGEQFF. CDR3 DNA: TGTGCCAGCAGCTTATTGGTCCTAGCGGGAAACGGTGAGCAGTTCTTC.